These T cell receptor beta chains were read from a single sample in a study of blood T cell repertoires in COVID-19. Assay used: immunoSEQ multiplex PCR; TCRdb lists only in-frame clones, some missing. This sample has under 250,000 clones, with more than 70% found just once. Sequenced: peripheral blood. The origin of the receptors is a woman in her twenties or thirties with COVID-19, enrolled during active disease. CDR3s include the opening cysteine and the closing phenylalanine or tryptophan.

v_gene	j_gene	len	CDR3aa
TRBV6-5	TRBJ1-1	14	CATPVIIGSTEAFF
TRBV6-2/TRBV6-3	TRBJ1-3	15	CASSYSYSSGNTIYF
TRBV28	TRBJ1-2	14	CASSSADRLDGYTF
TRBV6-4	TRBJ2-2	21	CASSDSKNSGGGGSLTGELFF
TRBV7-9	TRBJ1-4	15	CASSRGDSALEKLFF
TRBV11-3	TRBJ1-2	14	CASSSLTDSYGYTF
TRBV27	TRBJ1-5	12	CASSPVGQPQHF
TRBV10-3	TRBJ2-1	14	CAISLAGGINEQFF
TRBV29-1	TRBJ2-5	12	CSGGQGIETQYF
TRBV2	TRBJ1-2	13	CASSGPGLGGYTF
TRBV11-3	TRBJ2-1	12	CASNEGEDEQFF
TRBV6-5	TRBJ2-7	14	CASSHRGVGYEQYF
TRBV3-1/TRBV3-2	TRBJ2-1	16	CASSQGLSSSYNEQFF
TRBV4-1	TRBJ1-1	16	CASSQPRPTGGTEAFF
TRBV30	TRBJ2-3	16	CAWRSGGPGGTDTQYF
TRBV7-6	TRBJ1-5	15	CASSPAGFSNQPQHF
TRBV7-9	TRBJ1-6	14	CASSSRQVYSPLHF
TRBV10-3	TRBJ2-1	18	CAISEREASPSSYNEQFF
TRBV28	TRBJ2-3	15	CASRLAGKSTDTQYF
TRBV4-3	TRBJ1-2	14	CASSQNTGRGGYTF
TRBV7-2	TRBJ2-3	14	CASSPRQGSDTQYF
TRBV4-3	TRBJ1-5	14	CASSQELQDQPQHF
TRBV5-1	TRBJ2-3	15	CASGAEGFLTDTQYF
TRBV4-2	TRBJ1-5	18	CASSQLTLGSTSNQPQHF
TRBV4-1	TRBJ2-3	14	CASSPPLSTDTQYF